Following are 23 T cell receptor beta chains from one sample sequenced in a study of shared clonotypes between healthy human individuals. Sequencing was performed with immunoSEQ multiplex PCR; in TCRdb, only in-frame clones are kept and a portion is missing. The repertoire consists of about 380,000 clones, with roughly 96% occurring once and the leading ten covering about 0.32%. The sequencing input was memory CD8+ T cells sorted from blood. Subset of the sample: CD45RO+ cells pooled with CCR7-negative TemRA cells. The receptors come from a man aged 25-45 years in good health.

The chain uses TRBV11-1 and TRBJ2-7; unclear D gene. The V gene lost 1 base and the J gene lost 5 bases, with 3 bases spanning the gap. This CDR3 region has 11 residues. Germline V gives CDR1 SGHAT, CDR2 FQDESV (reference sequence). As DNA, the CDR3 is TGTGCCAGCAGCTTAGGGGACGAGCAGTACTTC. This sequence encodes CASSLGDEQYF.

The gene calls are TRBV28 and TRBJ2-3; TRBD2 agrees at 9 bases. CDR1 is MDHEN, CDR2 SYDVKM, per germline. After removal of 4 bases from V and 4 bases from J, the junction contained 12 bases not matched to a gene. This CDR3 is 17 amino acids long. CDR3 coding DNA: TGTGCCAGCAGTTCCCCGGGGCTAGCGGGGATGTCAGATACGCAGTATTTT. Translated, it gives CASSSPGLAGMSDTQYF.

The genes are TRBV7-9 and TRBJ1-6, with a possible D match to TRBD1 (5 bases). Trimming took off 0 bases at V and 7 bases at J, with 13 bases between the two ends. The CDR3 contains 16 residues. Germline CDR1 and CDR2: SEHNR and FQNEAQ (reference sequence). CDR3 amino acids: CASSLAQRGMNSPLHF. For the CDR3, the DNA is TGTGCCAGCAGCTTAGCGCAGCGGGGGATGAATTCACCCCTCCACTTT.

The genes are TRBV5-1 and TRBJ2-7; possible D gene TRBD1, 6 bases. CDR3 size: 16 residues. V gave up 1 base and J gave up 0 bases, with 14 bases separating them. Germline CDR1 is SGHRS and CDR2 is YFSETQ. Written as DNA, the CDR3 is TGCGCCAGCAGCTTGCAAGGACAGCTAAGCTCCTACGAGCAGTACTTC. Amino acid sequence: CASSLQGQLSSYEQYF.

The chain couples TRBV12-5 to TRBJ1-6; the match to TRBD1 covers 10 bases. Germline V gives CDR1 LGHNT, CDR2 FRNRAP. CDR3 length: 15 residues. V shed 2 bases and J 10 bases; nucleotides not matched to a gene: 5. The CDR3 sequence: CASGLPDRGWSPLHF. In DNA form, the CDR3 reads TGTGCTAGTGGTTTGCCGGACAGGGGGTGGTCACCCCTCCACTTT.

CDR3 region: CASNGVGTNEKLFF. CDR3 nucleotides: TGTGCCAGTAACGGAGTCGGGACAAATGAAAAACTGTTTTTT. This chain links TRBV19 with TRBJ1-4; a possible D gene is TRBD1 (6 bases). Deletions cut 7 bases from V and 5 bases from J, with 14 bases between. Germline V gene sequence: CDR1 LNHDA, CDR2 SQIVND (reference sequence). The CDR3 runs to 14 residues.

The chain couples TRBV7-6 to TRBJ2-6, with D unresolved. Trimming took off 0 bases at V and 0 bases at J, with 15 bases between the two ends. The CDR3 is 19 amino acids. Per germline, CDR1 SGHVS and CDR2 FNYEAQ. This CDR3 reads CASSLAWGGPSSGANVLTF. CDR3 in DNA: TGTGCCAGCAGCTTAGCGTGGGGTGGACCAAGCTCTGGGGCCAACGTCCTGACTTTC.

The J gene is TRBJ2-7, the V gene TRBV6-4; a possible D gene is TRBD2 (6 bases). From germline, CDR1 is MRHNA and CDR2 SNTAGT. The CDR3 is 17 amino acids. V was clipped by 6 bases and J by 0 bases, with 21 bases between them. CDR3 coding DNA: TGTGCCAGCAGGGAGGTCCCGACTAGGCGGAGCTCCTACGAGCAGTACTTC. It translates to CASREVPTRRSSYEQYF.

V usage is TRBV21-1 and J usage is TRBJ2-7. TRBV21-1 is listed as a pseudogene. This CDR3 is built from 14 residues. The CDR3 DNA reads as TGTGCCAGCAGCAAATGGGGGGCGACCTACGAGCAGTACTTC. Translated, it gives CASSKWGATYEQYF.

J is TRBJ2-7 and V is TRBV5-1, with unresolved D. The length of the CDR3 is 14 residues. Between the trimmed V and J ends, which lost 0 bases and 0 bases, there was a span of 7 bases. Germline CDR1 reads SGHRS; CDR2 reads YFSETQ. Here the CDR3 reads CASSLGANSYEQYF. The CDR3, as DNA: TGCGCCAGCAGCTTGGGGGCTAACTCCTACGAGCAGTACTTC.

In its sample, this clone was seen once. The V and J genes are TRBV10-3 and TRBJ2-7; 12 bases are a match to TRBD2. CDR1 and CDR2 from the germline V gene are ENHRY and SYGVKD. V shed 8 bases, J shed 1 base, and the junction held 12 bases outside the gene matches. The CDR3 has 17 amino acids. The CDR3 nucleotides are TGTGCCATCGCCAGACTAGCGGGAGCCCAAGCATCCTACGAGCAGTACTTC. It translates to CAIARLAGAQASYEQYF.

The rearrangement joins TRBV19 to TRBJ2-1, with TRBD2 matching 8 bases. After removal of 1 base from V and 10 bases from J, the junction contained 15 bases not matched to a gene. Germline CDR1 LNHDA, CDR2 SQIVND (reference sequence). This CDR3 comprises 17 residues. In nucleotides, the CDR3 is TGTGCCAGTAGTATAGTAGGGACCGGGAGGGCCTTTTGGGAGCAGTTCTTC. Amino acids: CASSIVGTGRAFWEQFF.

The CDR3: CASSIGAYSNQPQHF. The CDR3 nucleotides read TGTGCCAGTAGTATAGGGGCTTATAGCAATCAGCCCCAGCATTTT. The chain uses TRBV19 and TRBJ1-5; D remains unclear. V gave up 1 base and J gave up 0 bases, with 7 bases separating them. Germline assignment: CDR1 LNHDA and CDR2 SQIVND (reference sequence). CDR3 size: 15 residues.

The DNA for the CDR3 is TGTGCCAGCTCACAACGGGCGAACTCAAGACCCTACGAGCAGTACTTC. The encoded protein is CASSQRANSRPYEQYF. The chain links TRBV18 to TRBJ2-7; no definite D call. In germline, CDR1 is KGHSH, CDR2 LQKENI. V lost 4 bases, J lost 2 bases, and 18 bases lay in between. The CDR3 covers 16 residues. Filled out from reference TRBV18 and TRBJ2-7, the complete variable domain reads NAGVMQNPRHLVRRRGQEARLRCSPMKGHSHVYWYRQLPEEGLKFMVYLQKENIIDESGMPKERFSAEFPKEGPSILRIQQVVRGDSAAYFCASSQRANSRPYEQYFGPGTRLTVT.

V is TRBV4-1 and J is TRBJ1-1; TRBD1 aligns across 8 bases. V trimming: 4 bases; J trimming: 7 bases; junction bases outside the gene matches: 5. Germline values: CDR1 MGHRA, CDR2 YSYEKL. The CDR3 runs 13 residues. CDR3 region: CASSRTGGGEAFF. CDR3 nucleotide sequence: TGCGCCAGCAGCCGAACAGGGGGAGGTGAAGCTTTCTTT.

The chain uses TRBV20-1 and TRBJ1-1, with D uncertain. The germline gives CDR1 DFQATT, CDR2 SNEGSKA (reference sequence). The CDR3 covers 11 residues. Trimming cost V 6 bases and J 0 bases, with 5 bases left between them. CDR3 coding DNA: TGCAGTGCGTACATGAACACTGAAGCTTTCTTT. Protein product: CSAYMNTEAFF.

CDR3 coding DNA: TGCGCCAGCAGCTTGGTTCCCTTGGGAAGTGAGGGGACAAAACAAGAGACCCAGTACTTC. Amino acids: CASSLVPLGSEGTKQETQYF. The V gene is TRBV5-1, the J gene TRBJ2-5; weak D call: TRBD1 (6 bases). The V end lost 0 bases, the J end lost 2 bases, and 26 bases lay between the germline ends. In germline, CDR1 is SGHRS, CDR2 YFSETQ. The CDR3 covers 20 residues.

This rearrangement joins TRBV4-1 to TRBJ2-3; 8 bases agree with TRBD2. The CDR3 consists of 14 residues. The J segment lost 4 bases and the V segment lost 4 bases, leaving 4 bases of the junction unmatched. CDR1 MGHRA and CDR2 YSYEKL come from the germline V gene. The CDR3 sequence: CASSLPGRADTQYF. In nucleotides, the CDR3 is TGCGCCAGCAGCCTACCCGGGAGGGCAGATACGCAGTATTTT.

This clone showed up just a few times. The rearrangement uses TRBV19 and TRBJ1-1; possible D gene TRBD1, 6 bases. The CDR3 has 11 residues. The germline gives CDR1 LNHDA, CDR2 SQIVND (reference sequence). V dropped 8 bases and J dropped 8 bases, with 12 bases sitting between them. The CDR3 protein is CASGGGPEAFF. The CDR3, as DNA: TGTGCCAGTGGAGGGGGACCAGAAGCTTTCTTT.

Only one count was recorded for this clone. This chain uses TRBV5-3 with TRBJ2-3; D is uncertain. TRBV5-3 is identified as an open reading frame with a role that is uncertain. V lost 0 bases to trimming and J lost 0 bases, with 5 bases between them. CDR3 length: 14 residues. CDR3 sequence: CARSLATSTDTQYF. The CDR3, as DNA: TGTGCCAGAAGCTTGGCGACTAGCACAGATACGCAGTATTTT.

V and J are TRBV11-1 and TRBJ2-3; 8 bases map to TRBD2. The CDR3 runs 15 residues. V dropped 6 bases and J dropped 4; count of bases not matched to a gene: 9. Germline values: CDR1 SGHAT, CDR2 FQDESV (reference sequence). The CDR3 region has the DNA TGTGCCAGCAGTAGGATAGCTAGCGGGTCAGATACGCAGTATTTT. It is translated as CASSRIASGSDTQYF.

On this clone: Other DNA sequences in the same sample also yield this CDR3. V gene TRBV2 combines with J gene TRBJ2-7; D not certain. The CDR3 loop spans 11 amino acids. Germline assignment: CDR1 SNHLY and CDR2 FYNNEI. The V end was cut by 3 bases, the J end by 4 bases, with 4 bases between. The CDR3 DNA reads as TGTGCCAGCAGTGAGGGTTACGAGCAGTACTTC. Protein product: CASSEGYEQYF.

V is TRBV5-1 and J is TRBJ1-3; maybe TRBD1 (6 bases). V was shortened by 3 bases and J by 0 bases, with 10 bases between the two germline ends. The CDR3 length is 15 residues. Germline CDR1 SGHRS, CDR2 YFSETQ. Here the CDR3 DNA reads TGCGCCAGCAGCTACGGGGGGCTCTCTGGAAACACCATATATTTT. Its protein product is CASSYGGLSGNTIYF.